One sample yielded the 30 T cell receptor beta chains listed below, sequenced in a study of T cells after yellow fever vaccination. One entry per CDR3 protein results from TCRdb running MiXCR on the 5' RACE reads. The sample shows about 260,000 distinct CDR3 sequences, roughly 5% of them seen only once. The sequences come from CD4+ T cells sorted from PBMCs, collected on the day of the yellow fever booster vaccination. These receptors were taken from a man between 18 and 29 years old who received the YFV17D yellow fever vaccine.

This clonotype occurred a few times. The chain carries TRBV6-1 and TRBJ1-4, with D possibly being TRBD1 (6 bases). This CDR3 has 14 residues. CDR1 is MNHNS, CDR2 SASEGT, per germline. Trimming cost V 4 bases and J 10 bases, with 16 bases left between them. The CDR3 protein is CASSVSNREGKLFF. As DNA, the CDR3 is TGTGCCAGCAGTGTTTCTAACAGGGAGGGAAAACTGTTTTTT.

This clonotype was observed a few times. The chain joins TRBV5-8 to TRBJ2-3; tentative D call: TRBD2 (5 bases). Germline V gene data show CDR1 as SGHTS and CDR2 as YDEGEE. The V gene lost 4 bases and the J gene lost 5 bases, with 14 bases spanning the gap. The CDR3 sequence is 14 residues long. CDR3 region: CASSLLRAGDTQYF. DNA for the CDR3: TGTGCCAGCAGCCTACTGAGGGCCGGAGATACGCAGTATTTT.

This clonotype was picked up a small number of times. V usage is TRBV7-2 and J usage is TRBJ1-2, with 9 nucleotides matching TRBD1. V was clipped by 3 bases and J by 5 bases; unmatched bases: 7. CDR1 and CDR2 (germline): SGHTA, FQGNSA. The CDR3 runs 15 residues. Here the CDR3 reads CASSFLQGAGYGYTF. CDR3 bases: TGTGCCAGCAGCTTCCTACAGGGGGCTGGGTATGGCTACACCTTC.

This clonotype has only a few counts. V is TRBV10-2 and J is TRBJ2-3, with TRBD2 matching over 8 bases. With V trimmed by 6 bases and J by 0 bases, 8 bases remained unmatched. Germline values: CDR1 WSHSY, CDR2 SAAADI. The CDR3 covers 16 residues. This CDR3 reads CASRDLRGGSTDTQYF. The CDR3 DNA follows: TGCGCCAGCAGGGACTTACGGGGGGGAAGCACAGATACGCAGTATTTT.

V is TRBV18 and J is TRBJ2-7, with unresolved D. CDR3 length: 17 residues. CDR1 and CDR2 (germline): KGHSH, LQKENI. The germline V and J ends were trimmed by 3 bases and 0 bases, with 18 bases remaining between them. The DNA for the CDR3 is TGTGCCAGCTCACCTATAAGAGGACCATATAGCTCCTACGAGCAGTACTTC. Encoded protein: CASSPIRGPYSSYEQYF. Based on the CDR3 plus reference TRBV18 and TRBJ2-7, the full variable domain is NAGVMQNPRHLVRRRGQEARLRCSPMKGHSHVYWYRQLPEEGLKFMVYLQKENIIDESGMPKERFSAEFPKEGPSILRIQQVVRGDSAAYFCASSPIRGPYSSYEQYFGPGTRLTVT.

V is TRBV25-1 and J is TRBJ2-1, with TRBD1 matching 7 bases. The V segment lost 4 bases and the J segment 15 bases; nucleotides outside the gene matches: 9. The CDR3 runs 12 residues. Germline CDR1 and CDR2: MGHDK and SYGVNS. CDR3 sequence (DNA): TGTGCCAGCAGTGCCGGACCGGGACAGACGTTCTTC. This translates into CASSAGPGQTFF.

This clonotype appeared a few times. The CDR3 protein is CATSDPRQGGDTQYF. The CDR3 DNA sequence: TGTGCCACCAGTGATCCTCGACAGGGAGGCGATACGCAGTATTTT. V usage is TRBV24-1 and J usage is TRBJ2-3; a weak D match, TRBD1 (7 bases). The CDR3 totals 15 residues. CDR1 is KGHDR and CDR2 is SFDVKD in the germline V gene. The V gene lost 3 bases and the J gene lost 6 bases, with 15 bases spanning the gap.

This clonotype was counted ten times or more. This chain connects TRBV12-3 or TRBV12-4 to TRBJ2-5; TRBD1 is a possible D gene (6 bases). Trimming removed 3 bases at V and 4 bases at J, with 21 bases between. The CDR3 has 17 residues. For the CDR3, the DNA is TGTGCCAGCAGTTTGAGGCTACAGGGCAGACTTAGAGAGACCCAGTACTTC. Translated: CASSLRLQGRLRETQYF.

The V call is TRBV29-1, the J call TRBJ1-2; the D gene is possibly TRBD1 (5 bases). V gave up 3 bases and J gave up 4 bases, with 18 bases separating them. The CDR3 is 15 residues long. Per germline, CDR1 SQVTM and CDR2 ANQGSEA. CDR3 loop: CSVDGAGLRAYGYTF. CDR3 coding DNA: TGCAGCGTTGATGGGGCGGGGCTGAGAGCCTATGGCTACACCTTC.

At least ten counts were recorded for this clonotype. The CDR3 spells CASSLTTSYTF. The CDR3 DNA reads as TGTGCCAGCAGTCTGACTACAAGCTACACCTTC. The chain combines TRBV7-9 with TRBJ1-2; D not resolved. Trimming left V 6 bases short and J 9 bases short, with 11 bases between. The CDR3 runs 11 residues. Per germline, CDR1 SEHNR and CDR2 FQNEAQ (reference sequence).

This chain links TRBV6-6 with TRBJ1-1; 9 positions match TRBD1. Germline CDR1 and CDR2: MNHNY and SVGAGI (reference sequence). V trimming: 7 bases; J trimming: 6 bases; junction bases outside the gene matches: 12. There are 15 residues in the CDR3. CDR3 sequence: CASNQQGAQVPEAFF. CDR3 nucleotides: TGTGCCAGCAACCAACAGGGGGCGCAGGTTCCTGAAGCTTTCTTT.

V gene TRBV20-1 combines with J gene TRBJ1-4; D uncertain. This CDR3 region has 11 residues. Per germline, CDR1 DFQATT and CDR2 SNEGSKA (reference sequence). V shed 6 bases and J shed 8 bases, with 10 bases lying between them. CDR3 in amino acids: CSAPWVEKLFF. In DNA form, the CDR3 reads TGCAGTGCCCCGTGGGTGGAAAAACTGTTTTTT.

The sample holds many counts of this clonotype. This chain joins TRBV12-3 or TRBV12-4 and TRBJ2-4; D is uncertain. V lost 0 bases and J 0 bases, leaving 9 bases between the germline ends. The CDR3 contains 16 residues. The DNA of the CDR3 is TGTGCCAGCAGTTTAGCGTCTTCCCTAGCCAAAAACATTCAGTACTTC. Its protein is CASSLASSLAKNIQYF.

The table lists this clonotype with many counts. The J gene is TRBJ2-1, the V gene TRBV11-2, with a possible D match to TRBD1 (6 bases). Trimming cost V 5 bases and J 7 bases, with 15 bases left between them. The length of the CDR3 is 14 residues. From germline, CDR1 is SGHAT and CDR2 FQNNGV. CDR3 loop: CASSPQAGQNEQFF. The CDR3 nucleotides are TGTGCCAGCAGCCCCCAGGCCGGACAGAATGAGCAGTTCTTC.

The rearrangement links TRBV7-6 to TRBJ1-1; D not resolved. V was shortened by 1 base and J by 1 base, with 16 bases between the two germline ends. CDR3 length: 17 residues. The germline V gene has CDR1 SGHVS and CDR2 FNYEAQ. In nucleotides, the CDR3 is TGTGCCAGCAGCTTAGTTTCGGGGTCAACCTCGAACACTGAAGCTTTCTTT. It specifies CASSLVSGSTSNTEAFF. Supplemented by reference TRBV7-6 and TRBJ1-1, the full variable domain reads GAGVSQSPRYKVTKRGQDVALRCDPISGHVSLYWYRQALGQGPEFLTYFNYEAQQDKSGLPNDRFSAERPEGSISTLTIQRTEQRDSAMYRCASSLVSGSTSNTEAFFGQGTRLTVV.

This rearrangement joins TRBV6-6 to TRBJ1-2; 8 bases align to TRBD1. Germline trimming cut 2 bases from V and 3 bases from J; bases unmatched to any gene: 8. Germline-derived CDR1 and CDR2 are MNHNY and SVGAGI (reference sequence). This CDR3 spans 16 amino acids. The CDR3 DNA sequence: TGTGCCAGCAGTTACGGACTTCCAGGGGGCGACTATGGCTACACCTTC. Its protein product is CASSYGLPGGDYGYTF.

This clonotype was seen only a few times. The chain uses TRBV5-6 and TRBJ1-2; tentatively, D is TRBD1 (6 bases). The V gene's germline CDR1 is SGHDT and CDR2 YYEEEE. V lost 1 base and J lost 8, with 15 bases in between. The CDR3 consists of 14 residues. In DNA, the CDR3 is TGTGCCAGCAGCTTGACAGGGTTTTTTGGAGGCTACACCTTC. It specifies CASSLTGFFGGYTF.

This clonotype has a handful of counts. This chain links TRBV4-3 with TRBJ1-2; TRBD1 is a possible D gene (6 bases). Germline CDR1 LGHNA, CDR2 YSLEER. The CDR3 has 15 residues. Trimming stripped 0 bases from V and 8 bases from J, with 16 bases between. CDR3 in DNA: TGCGCCAGCAGCCAAGAGAGACAGGCGGCGGGGGGCTACACCTTC. Protein sequence: CASSQERQAAGGYTF.

This clonotype has just a few counts. V is TRBV9 and J is TRBJ2-1; D possibly corresponds to TRBD2 (5 bases). Germline CDR1 reads SGDLS; CDR2 reads YYNGEE. The CDR3 is 16 amino acids. V lost 4 bases and J 0 bases, leaving 14 bases between the germline ends. In DNA, the CDR3 is TGTGCCAGCAGCCCCTCGGCGGGCAGCTCCTACAATGAGCAGTTCTTC. Amino acid sequence: CASSPSAGSSYNEQFF.

This clonotype was seen repeatedly, ten times or more. The chain links TRBV4-2 to TRBJ2-3; D remains unclear. Trimming took off 2 bases at V and 4 bases at J, with 10 bases between the two ends. The CDR3 is 14 residues long. Per germline, CDR1 LGHNA and CDR2 YNFKEQ. CDR3 in DNA: TGTGCCAGCAGCCAACGTACTGGTCCAGATACGCAGTATTTT. Translating it yields CASSQRTGPDTQYF.

This clonotype has at least ten counts. J is TRBJ2-1 and V is TRBV15, with D perhaps matching TRBD1 or TRBD2 (5 bases each). Germline V gives CDR1 LNHNV, CDR2 YYDKDF (reference sequence). V lost 1 base and J lost 6, with 10 bases in between. This CDR3 region has 14 residues. DNA of the CDR3: TGTGCCACCAGCAGAGTAGGGGCGGGCAATGAGCAGTTCTTC. It is translated as CATSRVGAGNEQFF.

This clonotype was counted many times. The chain recombines TRBV27 with TRBJ2-2; 7 bases line up with TRBD2. J lost 1 base, V lost 6 bases, and 5 bases had no gene match. The CDR3 totals 15 residues. Germline V CDR1 and CDR2: MNHEY, SMNVEV (reference sequence). Written as DNA, the CDR3 is TGTGCCAGCAGCAGTCGGGGGGTGAACACCGGGGAGCTGTTTTTT. Amino acid sequence: CASSSRGVNTGELFF.

This clonotype was recorded a few times. The chain joins TRBV5-4 to TRBJ1-2; no firm D call. CDR3 length equals 12 residues. Germline CDR1 reads SGHNT; CDR2 reads YYREEE (reference sequence). Trimming removed 3 bases from V and 2 bases from J, with 5 bases in between. DNA of the CDR3: TGTGCCAGCAGCTCTGTGAACTATGGCTACACCTTC. Residues: CASSSVNYGYTF. The variable domain in full, with the rest retrieved from reference TRBV5-4 and TRBJ1-2, is ETGVTQSPTHLIKTRGQQVTLRCSSQSGHNTVSWYQQALGQGPQFIFQYYREEENGRGNFPPRFSGLQFPNYSSELNVNALELDDSALYLCASSSVNYGYTFGSGTRLTVV.

In this sample, this clonotype turned up a few times. J is TRBJ1-1 and V is TRBV19, with D possibly TRBD1 on 5 matching bases. The V gene's germline CDR1 is LNHDA and CDR2 SQIVND (reference sequence). V dropped 3 bases and J dropped 5 bases, with 10 bases sitting between them. The CDR3 loop spans 13 amino acids. The CDR3 DNA follows: TGTGCCAGTAGTATCAACGGGGGGACTGAAGCTTTCTTT. Translating it yields CASSINGGTEAFF.

This clonotype was observed a few times. The chain couples TRBV5-1 to TRBJ2-3, with unresolved D. The CDR3 sequence is 16 residues long. Trimming stripped 1 base from V and 2 bases from J, with 14 bases between. Germline V CDR1 and CDR2: SGHRS, YFSETQ. The CDR3 spells CASSLWGSGSTDTQYF. For the CDR3, the DNA is TGCGCCAGCAGCTTGTGGGGAAGTGGGTCCACAGATACGCAGTATTTT.

This clonotype was found a few times. The chain is built from TRBV7-2 and TRBJ1-1; D might be TRBD1 (5 bases). This CDR3 has 14 residues. Trimming shortened V by 6 bases and J by 1 base, and 12 bases separated the two germline ends. CDR1 SGHTA and CDR2 FQGNSA come from the germline V gene. CDR3 in DNA: TGTGCCAGCAGGTCGAGAAGGGGGAACACTGAAGCTTTCTTT. Translation: CASRSRRGNTEAFF.

The chain is built from TRBV5-5 and TRBJ1-2; D remains unclear. This CDR3 spans 14 amino acids. Germline CDR1 is SGHKS and CDR2 is YYEKEE (reference sequence). V was cut by 3 bases and J by 5 bases, with 14 bases left in between. The CDR3: CASSSEEIVYGYTF. CDR3 in DNA: TGTGCCAGCAGCTCGGAGGAGATTGTATATGGCTACACCTTC.

This clonotype showed up just a few times. This chain joins TRBV6-2 or TRBV6-3 and TRBJ1-3; D remains ambiguous. Germline V gene sequence: CDR1 MNHEY, CDR2 SVGEGT. The V end lost 3 bases, the J end lost 0 bases, and 18 bases lay between the germline ends. There are 18 residues in the CDR3. The CDR3 region has the DNA TGTGCCAGCAGTTATAGGATAGACGGATGGAGCTCTGGAAACACCATATATTTT. The encoded protein is CASSYRIDGWSSGNTIYF.

This clonotype was picked up many times. This chain joins TRBV12-3 or TRBV12-4 and TRBJ2-5; D possibly matches TRBD1 or TRBD2 (6 bases each). This CDR3 has 13 residues. V was cut by 7 bases and J by 5 bases, with 14 bases left in between. CDR3 loop: CASTDWGAETQYF. Here the CDR3 DNA reads TGTGCCAGCACCGACTGGGGGGCCGAGACCCAGTACTTC.

This clonotype was recorded at least ten times. V is TRBV6-5 and J is TRBJ2-1, with D tentatively TRBD1 or TRBD2 (6 bases each). Germline CDR1 MNHEY, CDR2 SVGAGI. Between the trimmed V and J ends, which lost 0 bases and 9 bases, there was a span of 21 bases. CDR3 length: 17 residues. The CDR3 sequence: CASSYSMGGLSRGEQFF. Here the CDR3 DNA reads TGTGCCAGCAGTTACTCGATGGGGGGCCTCTCGAGGGGTGAGCAGTTCTTC.